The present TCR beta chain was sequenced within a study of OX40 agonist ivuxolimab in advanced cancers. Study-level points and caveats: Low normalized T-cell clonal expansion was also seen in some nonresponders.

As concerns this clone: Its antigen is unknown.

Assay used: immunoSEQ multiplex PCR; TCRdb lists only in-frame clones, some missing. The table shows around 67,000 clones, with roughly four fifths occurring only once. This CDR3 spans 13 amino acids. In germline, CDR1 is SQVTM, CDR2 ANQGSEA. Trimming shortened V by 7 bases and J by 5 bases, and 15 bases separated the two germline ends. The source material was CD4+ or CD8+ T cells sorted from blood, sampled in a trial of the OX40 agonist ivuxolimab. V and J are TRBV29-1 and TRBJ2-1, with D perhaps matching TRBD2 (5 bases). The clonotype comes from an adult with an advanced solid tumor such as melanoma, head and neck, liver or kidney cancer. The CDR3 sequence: CSARPGIHNEQFF. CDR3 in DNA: TGCAGCGCCCGACCCGGGATCCACAATGAGCAGTTCTTC.